The 20 T cell receptor beta chains presented below share a single source sample, sequenced in a study of T cell changes during pregnancy in multiple sclerosis. TCRdb keeps only in-frame clones here, not all; method: immunoSEQ multiplex PCR. The table records roughly 79,000 clones, around 93% of them present only once. Sequencing used peripheral blood, obtained in the second trimester of pregnancy. These receptor sequences come from a female donor in good health, enrolled as a control in a pregnancy study.

This chain links TRBV27 with TRBJ1-5; 10 nucleotides align to TRBD1. The CDR3 consists of 13 residues. Germline CDR1 MNHEY, CDR2 SMNVEV (reference sequence). Trimming took 6 bases from V and 9 from J; bases not matched to a gene: 5. The CDR3 DNA reads as TGTGCCAGCAGCCCGGGACAGGGGAGGCCCCAGCATTTT. Translated: CASSPGQGRPQHF.

This chain uses TRBV6-5 with TRBJ1-1; 8 nucleotides agree with TRBD1. The trim removed 8 bases at V and 0 bases at J, leaving 5 bases unmatched. Germline V gene lookup returns CDR1 MNHEY and CDR2 SVGAGI. The CDR3 is 14 residues long. The DNA for the CDR3 is TGTGCCAGCCGGGACAGGTTTATGAACACTGAAGCTTTCTTT. It is translated as CASRDRFMNTEAFF.

The chain uses TRBV7-8 and TRBJ1-2, with TRBD1 as a possible D gene (6 bases). The length of the CDR3 is 13 residues. Germline CDR1 SGHVS, CDR2 FQNEAQ. The V and J ends lost 1 base and 6 bases respectively, with 9 bases between them. CDR3 coding DNA: TGTGCCAGCAGCTTAGGGGGGCAGAATGGCTACACCTTC. Its protein is CASSLGGQNGYTF.

The chain recombines TRBV7-2 with TRBJ2-2; 7 positions match TRBD1. This CDR3 spans 16 amino acids. V shed 3 bases and J 0 bases; nucleotides not matched to a gene: 4. Germline CDR1 SGHTA, CDR2 FQGNSA. CDR3 in amino acids: CASSFRTGSNTGELFF. The CDR3 coding sequence is TGTGCCAGCAGCTTCCGGACAGGATCGAACACCGGGGAGCTGTTTTTT.

V is TRBV2 and J is TRBJ2-1, with D possibly matching TRBD2 (5 bases). Germline V gene data show CDR1 as SNHLY and CDR2 as FYNNEI. V was clipped by 6 bases and J by 0 bases, with 12 bases between them. The CDR3 has 15 amino acids. CDR3 amino acids: CASSAERLSYNEQFF. The CDR3, as DNA: TGTGCCAGCAGCGCCGAGCGGCTCTCCTACAATGAGCAGTTCTTC.

This clone has a single count. The chain is built from TRBV7-2 and TRBJ1-2; 7 nucleotides match TRBD1. Germline trimming cut 5 bases from V and 6 bases from J; bases unmatched to any gene: 6. This CDR3 contains 13 residues. Germline V lookup: CDR1 SGHTA, CDR2 FQGNSA. The CDR3 DNA follows: TGTGCCAGCAGCCAACAGGGGTTGGATGGCTACACCTTC. It is translated as CASSQQGLDGYTF.

This clone came up once. This sequence joins TRBV15 and TRBJ1-2, with a possible D match to TRBD1 (5 bases). V was shortened by 4 bases and J by 4 bases, with 16 bases between the two germline ends. CDR3 size: 15 residues. Germline V CDR1 and CDR2: LNHNV, YYDKDF (reference sequence). The CDR3 DNA is TGTGCCACCAGCACCCCCAGGGCGGACCTCTATGGCTACACCTTC. Protein: CATSTPRADLYGYTF.

The chain combines TRBV5-8 with TRBJ1-5, with TRBD1 as a possible D gene (5 bases). Per the germline V gene, CDR1 is SGHTS and CDR2 is YDEGEE. CDR3 length: 14 residues. The V end was cut by 1 base, the J end by 5 bases, with 10 bases between. CDR3: CASSLFRVDQPQHF. The CDR3 DNA sequence: TGTGCCAGCAGCTTGTTCAGGGTGGATCAGCCCCAGCATTTT.

CDR3 residues: CASSREGNTEAFF. As DNA, the CDR3 is TGTGCCAGCTCACGGGAGGGGAACACTGAAGCTTTCTTT. The rearrangement uses TRBV18 and TRBJ1-1, with D uncertain. V was pared by 4 bases and J by 1 base, with 7 bases between. The CDR3 loop spans 13 amino acids. Germline V gene sequence: CDR1 KGHSH, CDR2 LQKENI.

The CDR3 is CASSVGLQSTNEKLFF. In DNA form, the CDR3 reads TGTGCCAGCAGCGTAGGATTGCAGTCAACTAATGAAAAACTGTTTTTT. V gene TRBV9 combines with J gene TRBJ1-4; no clear D gene. Germline lookup yields CDR1 SGDLS and CDR2 YYNGEE. V dropped 0 bases and J dropped 0 bases, with 9 bases sitting between them. The CDR3 is 16 residues long.

This chain links TRBV11-1 with TRBJ2-7; D ambiguous. With 1 base removed from V and 4 bases from J, the gap between germline ends came to 5 bases. From germline, CDR1 is SGHAT and CDR2 FQDESV (reference sequence). The CDR3 runs 12 residues. The CDR3 spells CASSLDRYEQYF. In nucleotides, the CDR3 is TGTGCCAGCAGCTTAGATCGGTACGAGCAGTACTTC.

The chain recombines TRBV9 with TRBJ2-1, with TRBD1 matching 9 bases. Germline V gene sequence: CDR1 SGDLS, CDR2 YYNGEE. The CDR3 extends over 15 amino acids. The trim removed 4 bases at V and 2 bases at J, leaving 4 bases unmatched. CDR3 coding DNA: TGTGCCAGCAGCCCGGACAGGGGCGCCTACAATGAGCAGTTCTTC. This translates into CASSPDRGAYNEQFF.

This chain uses TRBV6-1 with TRBJ2-2; weak D call: TRBD1 (6 bases). The germline gives CDR1 MNHNS, CDR2 SASEGT. V shed 7 bases and J shed 4 bases, with 16 bases lying between them. The CDR3 covers 15 residues. The CDR3 spells CASTSGDASTGELFF. CDR3 in DNA: TGTGCCAGCACGTCAGGGGATGCGAGCACCGGGGAGCTGTTTTTT.

This clone was recorded only once. One end of the junction does not line up with germline, which may come from a read error. The chain employs TRBV7-7 and TRBJ2-6, with TRBD1 identical over 7 bases. Germline CDR1 and CDR2: SSHAT and FNYEAQ (reference sequence). The CDR3 runs 16 residues. CDR3 bases: TGTGCTAGCAGCTTAGGGGACAGACCTTGGGCCAACGTCCTGACTTTC. Translation gives CASSLGDRPWANVLTF.

The gene calls are TRBV7-2 and TRBJ2-7, with D perhaps matching TRBD1 (6 bases). Germline CDR1 is SGHTA and CDR2 is FQGNSA. V lost 2 bases to trimming and J lost 2 bases, with 13 bases between them. The CDR3 is made up of 15 amino acids. This CDR3 is CASSLQGIGTYEQYF. CDR3 in DNA: TGTGCCAGCAGCTTACAGGGGATAGGGACCTACGAGCAGTACTTC. Together with reference TRBV7-2 and TRBJ2-7, the CDR3 gives the full variable domain: GAGVSQSPSNKVTEKGKDVELRCDPISGHTALYWYRQSLGQGLEFLIYFQGNSAPDKSGLPSDRFSAERTGGSVSTLTIQRTQQEDSAVYLCASSLQGIGTYEQYFGPGTRLTVT.

The chain carries TRBV20-1 and TRBJ1-3, with unresolved D. The CDR3 covers 11 residues. Germline CDR1 DFQATT, CDR2 SNEGSKA (reference sequence). The V gene lost 5 bases and the J gene lost 0 bases, with 2 bases spanning the gap. In DNA form, the CDR3 reads TGCAGTGCTCTCTCTGGAAACACCATATATTTT. Its protein is CSALSGNTIYF.

The chain uses TRBV27 and TRBJ2-7; tentatively, D is TRBD2 (5 bases). CDR3 length equals 13 residues. The germline CDR1 and CDR2 sequences are MNHEY and SMNVEV (reference sequence). The germline V and J ends were trimmed by 2 bases and 5 bases, with 10 bases remaining between them. CDR3 region: CASSLEGYNEQYF. In DNA form, the CDR3 reads TGTGCCAGCAGTTTAGAGGGATACAACGAGCAGTACTTC.

The chain combines TRBV25-1 with TRBJ1-1; 7 nucleotides line up with TRBD1. The ends lost 10 bases at V and 6 bases at J; junction bases unmatched: 8. The CDR3 length is 12 residues. Germline CDR1 and CDR2: MGHDK and SYGVNS. In nucleotides, the CDR3 is TGTGCCACCTCAGGGGGTTACGCTGAAGCTTTCTTT. Its translation: CATSGGYAEAFF.

V is TRBV11-2 and J is TRBJ2-4; a possible D gene is TRBD2 (6 bases). CDR3 length: 15 amino acids. CDR1 and CDR2 (germline): SGHAT, FQNNGV. Trimming took 5 bases from V and 10 from J, leaving 21 bases between them. CDR3 coding DNA: TGTGCCAGCAGCGAACTCACGGAGCGGGTTAGGATTCAGTACTTC. Amino acid sequence: CASSELTERVRIQYF.

The CDR3 bases are TGTGCCAGCAGCGCAAATAGCGGGGGGGCAGGAACCGGGGAGCTGTTTTTT. Translating gives CASSANSGGAGTGELFF. V and J are TRBV11-2 and TRBJ2-2; 11 bases fit TRBD2. Germline CDR1 is SGHAT and CDR2 is FQNNGV. J gave up 5 bases and V 5 bases, and 10 bases lay outside the gene matches. This CDR3 is built from 17 residues.